The 9 T cell receptor beta chains in this list originate from one sample, sequenced in a study of blood T cell repertoires in COVID-19. Clones were read by immunoSEQ multiplex PCR, and TCRdb kept only the in-frame ones, dropping some. The sample includes over 200,000 clones, almost 85% of them seen just once. Sequencing was performed on peripheral blood. These TCRs come from a woman aged 45-59 years with active or convalescent COVID-19.

The chain carries TRBV11-2 and TRBJ1-1; maybe TRBD1 (5 bases). The CDR3 covers 12 residues. The germline gives CDR1 SGHAT, CDR2 FQNNGV. V was trimmed by 2 bases and J by 12 bases, leaving 13 bases between them. CDR3 loop: CASSLLSRDTFF. CDR3 DNA: TGTGCCAGCAGCTTACTATCCAGGGATACTTTCTTT.

This clone was observed once. This rearrangement joins TRBV9 to TRBJ1-5, with unresolved D. Trimming shortened V by 3 bases and J by 7 bases, and 11 bases separated the two germline ends. The CDR3 contains 13 residues. Germline CDR1 is SGDLS and CDR2 is YYNGEE. The CDR3 protein is CASSALPGQPQHF. The DNA of the CDR3 is TGTGCCAGCAGCGCTCTCCCTGGCCAGCCCCAGCATTTT.

The sample holds a few counts of this clone. The chain uses TRBV7-9 and TRBJ2-2, with a weak D call TRBD2 (5 bases). The CDR3 runs 12 residues. V dropped 7 bases and J dropped 6 bases, with 9 bases sitting between them. The germline V gene encodes CDR1 SEHNR and CDR2 FQNEAQ (reference sequence). In nucleotides, the CDR3 is TGTGCCAGCAACGGGGTGTCCGGGGAGCTGTTTTTT. Amino acids: CASNGVSGELFF.

This clone appeared a few times. This CDR3 is CASSLGQPLTDTQYF. As DNA, the CDR3 is TGTGCCAGCAGCTTAGGACAGCCCCTCACAGATACGCAGTATTTT. This chain uses TRBV7-6 with TRBJ2-3; perhaps TRBD1 as D (5 bases). Trimming took 1 base from V and 2 from J, leaving 10 bases between them. CDR1 is SGHVS, CDR2 FNYEAQ, per germline. The CDR3 is made up of 15 amino acids.

DNA of the CDR3: TGTGCCAGCACTTGGGAGCAAGAGACCCAGTACTTC. Residues: CASTWEQETQYF. The V and J genes are TRBV2 and TRBJ2-5; tentatively, D is TRBD2 (5 bases). Germline lookup yields CDR1 SNHLY and CDR2 FYNNEI. The V gene lost 7 bases and the J gene lost 2 bases, with 8 bases spanning the gap. This CDR3 spans 12 amino acids.

The chain has TRBV6-5 and TRBJ1-1, with D hard to call. The germline gives CDR1 MNHEY, CDR2 SVGAGI. V lost 6 bases to trimming and J lost 3 bases, with 11 bases between them. The CDR3 covers 13 residues. The CDR3 spells CASRFNQYTEAFF. The CDR3 bases are TGTGCCAGCAGGTTCAATCAGTACACTGAAGCTTTCTTT.

This rearrangement joins TRBV3-1 (or the pseudogene TRBV3-2) to TRBJ2-3, with 12 bases identical to TRBD2. V shed 1 base and J 5 bases; nucleotides not matched to a gene: 10. The CDR3 has 18 amino acids. Germline lookup yields CDR1 LGHDT and CDR2 YNNKEL (reference sequence). CDR3 residues: CASSQGRASGGAIDTQYF. As DNA, the CDR3 is TGTGCCAGCAGCCAAGGGAGGGCTAGCGGGGGGGCCATAGATACGCAGTATTTT.

In DNA form, the CDR3 reads TGTGCCAGCAGTTACAAGGGGGGGGATGAAAAACTGTTTTTT. Protein sequence: CASSYKGGDEKLFF. V is TRBV6-5 and J is TRBJ1-4, with D perhaps matching TRBD1 (6 bases). CDR1 and CDR2 (germline): MNHEY, SVGAGI. CDR3 length: 14 residues. V lost 2 bases to trimming and J lost 6 bases, with 10 bases between them.

The chain couples TRBV19 to TRBJ1-5, with 7 bases lining up with TRBD1. Germline CDR1 LNHDA, CDR2 SQIVND (reference sequence). This CDR3 is 12 amino acids long. V was pared by 6 bases and J by 7 bases, with 3 bases of the junction left unmatched. Here the CDR3 DNA reads TGTGCCAGTAGGAACAGGGGACAGCCCCAGCATTTT. It translates to CASRNRGQPQHF. The complete variable domain, with remaining parts taken from reference TRBV19 and TRBJ1-5, reads DGGITQSPKYLFRKEGQNVTLSCEQNLNHDAMYWYRQDPGQGLRLIYYSQIVNDFQKGDIAEGYSVSREKKESFPLTVTSAQKNPTAFYLCASRNRGQPQHFGDGTRLSIL.